These 18 T cell receptor beta chains were all obtained from the same sample, sequenced in a study of T-cell memory formation after mild COVID-19. TCRdb re-analysed the 5' RACE reads in MiXCR, keeping a single row per CDR3 protein. The sample contains a few hundred thousand distinct CDR3 sequences, around 19% of which appear only once. Sample: PBMCs or a T cell subset sorted from them (not recorded which). The source of these receptors is a man aged 18 to 29 who had mild COVID-19 (a few samples of this study predate the infection). Cell type and time point are not known.

This clonotype has more than one count but fewer than ten. The chain has TRBV5-1 and TRBJ2-5; D call uncertain. V was cut by 3 bases and J by 5 bases, with 14 bases left in between. The CDR3 loop spans 14 amino acids. The germline V gene encodes CDR1 SGHRS and CDR2 YFSETQ. The CDR3 sequence is CASSWGWRGETQYF. The CDR3 DNA is TGCGCCAGCAGCTGGGGATGGCGAGGCGAGACCCAGTACTTC.

This clonotype was seen only a few times. The rearrangement uses TRBV10-3 and TRBJ2-7; TRBD1 matches at 8 bases. Losses at the gene ends were 3 bases for V and 4 bases for J; bases not matched to a gene: 8. CDR1 is ENHRY, CDR2 SYGVKD, per germline. This CDR3 is 15 amino acids long. The CDR3 region has the DNA TGTGCCATCAGTGACCCGGGACAGGAGCCTTACGAGCAGTACTTC. This gives the protein CAISDPGQEPYEQYF.

This clonotype was detected a few times. The chain couples TRBV20-1 to TRBJ2-2; D perhaps matches TRBD2 (5 bases). This CDR3 has 18 amino acids. CDR1 and CDR2 from the germline V gene are DFQATT and SNEGSKA (reference sequence). V was shortened by 0 bases and J by 0 bases, with 17 bases between the two germline ends. CDR3 DNA: TGCAGTGCTAGAGATCGGAGGAGCGGAGCGACGAACACCGGGGAGCTGTTTTTT. As protein: CSARDRRSGATNTGELFF.

The V gene is TRBV20-1, the J gene TRBJ2-7; the D call may be TRBD1 or TRBD2 (6 bases each). The germline V gene encodes CDR1 DFQATT and CDR2 SNEGSKA (reference sequence). The CDR3 has 15 amino acids. The V end was cut by 2 bases, the J end by 7 bases, with 21 bases between. The CDR3 region is CSARPTGRTFKEQYF. The DNA for the CDR3 is TGCAGTGCTAGACCAACAGGGAGGACCTTCAAGGAGCAGTACTTC.

The rearrangement links TRBV7-3 to TRBJ2-2, with 8 bases aligning to TRBD2. Unmatched junction bases numbered 14, after V lost 5 bases and J lost 0 bases. The germline V gene encodes CDR1 SGHTA and CDR2 FQGTGA. This CDR3 has 19 residues. The DNA for the CDR3 is TGTGCCAGCAGCGCGACCGGTGCCCAACTAGCGGCGAACACCGGGGAGCTGTTTTTT. Encoded protein: CASSATGAQLAANTGELFF.

This clonotype was detected a few times. The rearrangement joins TRBV5-6 to TRBJ2-7; possibly TRBD1 or TRBD2 for D (5 bases each). Trimming removed 4 bases at V and 1 base at J, with 12 bases between. The CDR3 totals 14 residues. Looked up from germline, CDR1 is SGHDT and CDR2 is YYEEEE. The CDR3 sequence is CASSGRQRSYEQYV. In nucleotides, the CDR3 is TGTGCCAGCAGCGGGAGACAGAGGTCCTACGAGCAGTACGTC.

There are many counts of this clonotype. The genes are TRBV5-1 and TRBJ2-2; no clear D gene. The V gene lost 6 bases and the J gene lost 0 bases, with 9 bases spanning the gap. This CDR3 region has 14 residues. Germline assignment: CDR1 SGHRS and CDR2 YFSETQ. The DNA for the CDR3 is TGCGCCAGCACGGAGTTATCGAACACCGGGGAGCTGTTTTTT. Translation: CASTELSNTGELFF.

The chain recombines TRBV7-2 with TRBJ1-1, with D uncertain. V was trimmed by 3 bases and J by 1 base, leaving 12 bases between them. In germline, CDR1 is SGHTA, CDR2 FQGNSA. The length of the CDR3 is 15 residues. The CDR3 DNA reads as TGTGCCAGCAGCTTTAGGCCGCAGGCGAACACTGAAGCTTTCTTT. It translates to CASSFRPQANTEAFF.

V usage is TRBV11-2 and J usage is TRBJ2-7; no firm D call. Trimming shortened V by 5 bases and J by 4 bases, and 6 bases separated the two germline ends. The CDR3 runs to 11 residues. Looked up from germline, CDR1 is SGHAT and CDR2 is FQNNGV. The CDR3 region is CASSRPYEQYV. CDR3 bases: TGTGCCAGCAGCCGGCCGTACGAGCAGTACGTC.

This clonotype was observed a handful of times. The chain links TRBV18 to TRBJ1-5; TRBD1 agrees at 7 bases. The CDR3 has 15 amino acids. V trimming: 3 bases; J trimming: 6 bases; junction bases outside the gene matches: 8. Looked up from germline, CDR1 is KGHSH and CDR2 is LQKENI. The CDR3 nucleotides are TGTGCCAGCTCACCGGGACAGATGAGTCGTCAGCCCCAGCATTTT. It codes for CASSPGQMSRQPQHF. Using reference TRBV18 and TRBJ1-5 for the parts outside the CDR3, the full variable domain is NAGVMQNPRHLVRRRGQEARLRCSPMKGHSHVYWYRQLPEEGLKFMVYLQKENIIDESGMPKERFSAEFPKEGPSILRIQQVVRGDSAAYFCASSPGQMSRQPQHFGDGTRLSIL.

V gene TRBV6-5 combines with J gene TRBJ2-1, with TRBD1 matching over 7 bases. The V gene's germline CDR1 is MNHEY and CDR2 SVGAGI. This CDR3 has 17 residues. The V and J ends lost 2 bases and 4 bases, in that order; junction bases with no gene match: 11. The CDR3 region is CASSYRFRQGPYNEQFF. CDR3 in DNA: TGTGCCAGCAGTTACCGTTTTAGACAGGGTCCTTACAATGAGCAGTTCTTC.

V usage is TRBV7-2 and J usage is TRBJ2-1; D possibly corresponds to TRBD2 (5 bases). The germline gives CDR1 SGHTA, CDR2 FQGNSA. This CDR3 is built from 15 residues. Trimming removed 1 base from V and 0 bases from J, with 7 bases in between. CDR3 sequence (DNA): TGTGCCAGCAGCTTAGTAGGGAGCTCCTACAATGAGCAGTTCTTC. It translates to CASSLVGSSYNEQFF.

The sample holds a few counts of this clonotype. This chain links TRBV18 with TRBJ2-4; D is perhaps TRBD1 (6 bases). There are 14 residues in the CDR3. The V and J ends lost 1 base and 7 bases respectively, with 11 bases between them. CDR1 KGHSH and CDR2 LQKENI come from the germline V gene. CDR3 loop: CASSPLSDSNIQYF. DNA of the CDR3: TGTGCCAGCTCACCACTCTCGGACAGTAACATTCAGTACTTC.

The genes are TRBV7-8 and TRBJ2-1, with TRBD2 matching 9 bases. In germline, CDR1 is SGHVS, CDR2 FQNEAQ. This CDR3 has 16 residues. V lost 2 bases to trimming and J lost 4 bases; unmatched junction nucleotides: 6. The CDR3 DNA is TGTGCCAGCAGCTTATCTCGCGGGGGGGCATACAATGAGCAGTTCTTC. Protein sequence: CASSLSRGGAYNEQFF.

This rearrangement joins TRBV29-1 to TRBJ1-1, with D possibly being TRBD1 (5 bases). The length of the CDR3 is 13 residues. Germline-derived CDR1 and CDR2 are SQVTM and ANQGSEA. V lost 6 bases and J 1 base, leaving 12 bases between the germline ends. In DNA form, the CDR3 reads TGCAGCGTGGGGGGGAGAACGAACACTGAAGCTTTCTTT. It encodes CSVGGRTNTEAFF.

This clonotype was recorded at least ten times. The V call is TRBV6-2 or TRBV6-3, the J call TRBJ1-1, with 8 nucleotides matching TRBD1. This CDR3 contains 16 residues. V lost 5 bases and J lost 7; bases outside the gene matches: 15. The germline CDR1 and CDR2 sequences are MNHEY and SVGEGT. CDR3 sequence reads: CASSPRTGPSQGEAFF. The CDR3 bases are TGTGCCAGCAGTCCCCGGACAGGGCCAAGTCAGGGTGAAGCTTTCTTT.

The rearrangement links TRBV7-3 to TRBJ2-3; 8 bases agree with TRBD2. Trimming took 4 bases from V and 0 from J; bases not matched to a gene: 3. The germline gives CDR1 SGHTA, CDR2 FQGTGA. This CDR3 is built from 15 residues. CDR3 loop: CASSSTSVSTDTQYF. CDR3 bases: TGTGCCAGCAGCTCGACTAGCGTGAGCACAGATACGCAGTATTTT.

This clonotype was counted a few times. The rearrangement links TRBV4-2 to TRBJ2-7; no reliable D call. V lost 0 bases to trimming and J lost 4 bases, with 13 bases between them. The length of the CDR3 is 15 residues. Per the germline V gene, CDR1 is LGHNA and CDR2 is YNFKEQ. CDR3 sequence reads: CASSQDRQSPYEQYF. The CDR3 DNA reads as TGTGCCAGCAGCCAAGATCGGCAGAGCCCGTACGAGCAGTACTTC.